This T cell receptor (beta chain) stems from a study of shared clonotypes between healthy human individuals. Deep-level settings were used for running the assay. Profiled with immunoSEQ multiplex PCR; TCRdb holds only in-frame clones, not every one. The table shows roughly 2,000,000 clones, with roughly 93% occurring only once. The naive CD8 fraction comprised CD45RO-negative cells positively selected for CCR7 and excluded terminally differentiated effector memory CD45RA+ cells. The CDR3 consists of 15 residues. From germline, CDR1 is SEHNR and CDR2 FQNEAQ (reference sequence). V was clipped by 1 base and J by 5 bases; unmatched bases: 6.

The rearrangement joins TRBV7-9 to TRBJ2-5, with 8 bases lining up with TRBD2. The sequence was obtained from a man younger than 35 in good health. Some clones in this sample may be carry-over from other donors' samples. Sequencing input: naive CD8+ T cells from PBMCs. CDR3 DNA: TGTGCCAGCAGCTTAGTCGGGGGGGTTCTGGAGACCCAGTACTTC. Amino acid sequence: CASSLVGGVLETQYF.